This entry lists 18 T cell receptor beta chains sequenced from one sample in a study of blood T cell repertoires in COVID-19. The method was immunoSEQ multiplex PCR; TCRdb's version includes in-frame clones alone and lacks a portion of them. The top ten clones hold 4% to 5% of a sample with about 250,000 clones, roughly 89% of them seen once. Sequences were obtained from peripheral blood. The receptors here all came from a woman between 35 and 50 years old who had recovered from COVID-19.

This clone was seen only a few times. The gene calls are TRBV5-1 and TRBJ2-1; 16 bases match TRBD2. V lost 3 bases to trimming and J lost 4 bases; unmatched junction nucleotides: 7. The CDR3 contains 18 residues. From germline, CDR1 is SGHRS and CDR2 YFSETQ. The CDR3 loop reads CASSSPGLAGGPYNEQFF. CDR3 in DNA: TGCGCCAGCAGCTCACCGGGACTAGCGGGAGGGCCTTACAATGAGCAGTTCTTC.

The rearrangement uses TRBV27 and TRBJ2-3; 9 positions agree with TRBD2. V trimming: 1 base; J trimming: 2 bases; junction bases outside the gene matches: 4. Germline V CDR1 and CDR2: MNHEY, SMNVEV (reference sequence). This CDR3 is built from 16 residues. The CDR3 reads CASSLWLAGPTDTQYF. In nucleotides, the CDR3 is TGTGCCAGCAGTTTATGGCTAGCGGGACCCACAGATACGCAGTATTTT.

The rearrangement uses TRBV27 and TRBJ2-7; D call uncertain. V lost 1 base and J lost 7, with 11 bases in between. Germline V gene sequence: CDR1 MNHEY, CDR2 SMNVEV (reference sequence). The CDR3 has 13 amino acids. CDR3 protein: CASSLYPPKEQYF. Here the CDR3 DNA reads TGTGCCAGCAGTTTATACCCCCCTAAAGAGCAGTACTTC.

The chain links TRBV6-4 to TRBJ2-6; D not certain. CDR1 is MRHNA, CDR2 SNTAGT, per germline. The length of the CDR3 is 12 residues. V shed 8 bases and J shed 2 bases, with 4 bases lying between them. The CDR3 here is CASLAGANVLTF. For the CDR3, the DNA is TGTGCCAGCCTAGCTGGGGCCAACGTCCTGACTTTC.

The V and J genes are TRBV28 and TRBJ1-2; D call uncertain. The CDR3 is 13 amino acids. Germline assignment: CDR1 MDHEN and CDR2 SYDVKM. V lost 6 bases and J 2 bases, leaving 10 bases between the germline ends. CDR3 bases: TGTGCCAGCAGCCGAAACCTAAACTATGGCTACACCTTC. Protein sequence: CASSRNLNYGYTF.

V gene TRBV6-5 combines with J gene TRBJ2-2; the D is unclear. The CDR3 totals 12 residues. Germline V CDR1 and CDR2: MNHEY, SVGAGI. The V end lost 4 bases, the J end lost 3 bases, and 3 bases lay between the germline ends. CDR3 protein: CASSSYTGELFF. The CDR3 nucleotides are TGTGCCAGCAGTTCGTACACCGGGGAGCTGTTTTTT.

The chain links TRBV6-2 or TRBV6-3 to TRBJ2-1; 9 nucleotides align to TRBD2. Looked up from germline, CDR1 is MNHEY and CDR2 is SVGEGT. This CDR3 is built from 17 residues. J gave up 0 bases and V 4 bases, and 7 bases lay outside the gene matches. CDR3 residues: CASSFLAGSYSYNEQFF. The CDR3 region has the DNA TGTGCCAGCAGTTTCCTAGCGGGGAGCTACTCCTACAATGAGCAGTTCTTC.

This sequence joins TRBV13 and TRBJ1-2; D gene unclear. From germline, CDR1 is PRHDT and CDR2 FYEKMQ (reference sequence). The CDR3 is 14 amino acids. The V end lost 4 bases, the J end lost 4 bases, and 13 bases lay between the germline ends. DNA for the CDR3: TGTGCCAGCAGCTCAGAGCGGGCGCTCTATGGCTACACCTTC. Translation gives CASSSERALYGYTF.

The chain is built from TRBV14 and TRBJ2-5, with 12 nucleotides matching TRBD1. This CDR3 is 20 amino acids long. CDR1 is SGHDN and CDR2 is FVKESK in the germline V gene. J was trimmed by 4 bases and V by 0 bases; bases with no gene match: 15. CDR3 DNA: TGTGCCAGCAGCCAAGACCCTGGGGACAGGGGGCACAACGCAGGAGAGACCCAGTACTTC. This sequence encodes CASSQDPGDRGHNAGETQYF.

V gene TRBV7-6 combines with J gene TRBJ1-4, with 7 bases lining up with TRBD1. CDR1 and CDR2 (germline): SGHVS, FNYEAQ. This CDR3 is built from 16 residues. Unmatched junction bases numbered 10, after V lost 5 bases and J lost 4 bases. CDR3 coding DNA: TGTGCCAGCAGCAGACTGGGGACAGAAAATAATGAAAAACTGTTTTTT. It yields the protein CASSRLGTENNEKLFF.

The V and J genes are TRBV5-1 and TRBJ1-2; D unresolved. CDR3 length: 13 amino acids. CDR1 is SGHRS and CDR2 is YFSETQ in the germline V gene. With 4 bases removed from V and 5 bases from J, the gap between germline ends came to 12 bases. The CDR3 protein is CASSREDGYGYTF. The CDR3 DNA sequence: TGCGCCAGCAGCCGGGAAGACGGATATGGCTACACCTTC.

The chain is built from TRBV19 and TRBJ2-2; D unresolved. There are 15 residues in the CDR3. Germline V gene data show CDR1 as LNHDA and CDR2 as SQIVND (reference sequence). V was pared by 3 bases and J by 0 bases, with 8 bases between. Here the CDR3 DNA reads TGTGCCAGTAGTATGTACAGCACGAACACCGGGGAGCTGTTTTTT. Translated: CASSMYSTNTGELFF.

V is TRBV2 and J is TRBJ2-4, with a weak D call TRBD1 (5 bases). The CDR3 has 14 amino acids. Germline V gives CDR1 SNHLY, CDR2 FYNNEI. V lost 7 bases, J lost 6 bases, and 16 bases lay in between. This CDR3 is CASIRGVVGNIQYF. CDR3 DNA sequence: TGTGCCAGCATTAGGGGCGTTGTGGGAAACATTCAGTACTTC.

This chain connects TRBV6-2 or TRBV6-3 to TRBJ2-7; 7 nucleotides match TRBD1. Per germline, CDR1 MNHEY and CDR2 SVGEGT. This CDR3 spans 13 amino acids. Losses at the gene ends were 0 bases for V and 12 bases for J; bases not matched to a gene: 8. The CDR3 here is CASSYSRAGGLYV. The CDR3 DNA reads as TGTGCCAGCAGTTACTCACGGGCAGGGGGTTTGTACGTC.

This chain links TRBV6-2 or TRBV6-3 with TRBJ2-4, with 14 bases identical to TRBD2. V trimming: 5 bases; J trimming: 6 bases; junction bases outside the gene matches: 9. CDR1 MNHEY and CDR2 SVGEGT come from the germline V gene. The CDR3 consists of 17 residues. CDR3 bases: TGTGCCAGCAGTACAAGACTAGCGGGAGGGCATAGAAACATTCAGTACTTC. It is translated as CASSTRLAGGHRNIQYF.

This clone was seen once. The V call is TRBV6-5, the J call TRBJ1-1; D might be TRBD1 (6 bases). The CDR3 is 15 residues long. CDR1 is MNHEY, CDR2 SVGAGI, per germline. The V end was cut by 2 bases, the J end by 5 bases, with 15 bases between. The CDR3: CASSYTGTGWTEAFF. The CDR3 DNA reads TGTGCCAGCAGTTACACAGGGACCGGTTGGACTGAAGCTTTCTTT.

The chain uses TRBV19 and TRBJ1-5; 9 bases match TRBD1. The CDR3 sequence is 15 residues long. Germline-derived CDR1 and CDR2 are LNHDA and SQIVND (reference sequence). The ends lost 5 bases at V and 6 bases at J; junction bases unmatched: 8. CDR3 bases: TGTGCCAGTAGTCCATGGGGGACAGGGCTTCAGCCCCAGCATTTT. It specifies CASSPWGTGLQPQHF.

This chain connects TRBV5-4 to TRBJ2-2; TRBD2 aligns across 8 bases. Germline CDR1 reads SGHNT; CDR2 reads YYREEE (reference sequence). V shed 4 bases, J shed 5 bases, and the junction held 10 bases outside the gene matches. This CDR3 comprises 16 residues. Written as DNA, the CDR3 is TGTGCCAGCAGCACCTATAGCGGGAAAGGAACCGGGGAGCTGTTTTTT. It yields the protein CASSTYSGKGTGELFF.